This T cell receptor beta chain was sequenced during a study of blood T cell repertoires in COVID-19. Source study methods: The assay estimated nucleated cells by amplifying reference gene primers. The method was immunoSEQ multiplex PCR; TCRdb's version includes in-frame clones alone and lacks a portion of them. V, J and clone size are taken as reported in that table, and D and trimming were inferred from the DNA itself. This table holds about 94,000 clones, about 80% found once. The sample comprised peripheral blood. The source is a man aged 55 to 70 with acute or convalescent COVID-19.

The CDR3 DNA reads TGTGCCATCAGCGCGGACAGGGGGCGCAACACCGGGGAGCTGTTTTTT. It yields the protein CAISADRGRNTGELFF. The chain uses TRBV10-3 and TRBJ2-2; 11 bases are a match to TRBD1. Germline V gene data show CDR1 as ENHRY and CDR2 as SYGVKD. V trimming: 6 bases; J trimming: 2 bases; junction bases outside the gene matches: 5. CDR3 length equals 16 residues.